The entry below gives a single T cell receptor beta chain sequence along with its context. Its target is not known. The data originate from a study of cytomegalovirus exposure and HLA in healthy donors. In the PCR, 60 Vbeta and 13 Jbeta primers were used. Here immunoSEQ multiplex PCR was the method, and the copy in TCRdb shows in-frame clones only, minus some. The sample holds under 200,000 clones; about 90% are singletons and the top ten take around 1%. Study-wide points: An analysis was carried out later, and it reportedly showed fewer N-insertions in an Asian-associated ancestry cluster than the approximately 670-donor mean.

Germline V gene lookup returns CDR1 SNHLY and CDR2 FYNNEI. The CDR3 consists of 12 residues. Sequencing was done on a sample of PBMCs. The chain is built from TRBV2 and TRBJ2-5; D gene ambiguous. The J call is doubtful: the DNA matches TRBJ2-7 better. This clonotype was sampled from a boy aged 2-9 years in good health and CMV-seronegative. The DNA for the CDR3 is TGTGCCAGCATGATTAGCTCCTACGAGCAGTACTTC. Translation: CASMISSYEQYF.